Listed below are T cell receptor beta chains from one sample, sequenced in a study of T-cell memory formation after mild COVID-19. TCRdb recomputed calls from the 5' RACE reads with MiXCR, one row per CDR3 protein. The sample carries some 120,000 distinct CDR3 sequences, around 6.3% recorded once. Material: PBMCs or a T cell subset sorted from them (not recorded which). These receptors were collected from an adult woman who had mild COVID-19 (a few samples of this study predate the infection). Cell type and time point are not known. Both conserved end residues are trimmed from each CDR3.

TRBJ1-5,TRBV15,ATSSMWVQPQH
TRBJ1-1,TRBV10-3,AISDKGPSTEAF
TRBJ2-2,TRBV25-1,ASSGPLGQGAINTGELF
TRBJ2-7,TRBV5-6,ASSLGRRTGSYEQY
TRBJ2-2,TRBV30,AWSVTAGELF
TRBJ2-5,TRBV6-1,ASSELGQETQY
TRBJ2-5,TRBV9,ASNGAGGKGETQY
TRBJ1-4,TRBV4-3,ASNPGGLNEKLF
TRBJ2-5,TRBV5-1,ASRAQETQY
TRBJ2-1,TRBV7-2,ASSLVGAGTYNEQF
TRBJ1-3,TRBV2,ASSLPFAGSGNTIY
TRBJ1-1,TRBV3-1,ASTGNTEAF
TRBJ2-1,TRBV7-3,ASSLDFYNEQF
TRBJ2-5,TRBV29-1,SVGNLETQY
TRBJ1-1,TRBV29-1,SVGGGAYTEAF
TRBJ2-6,TRBV30,AWSVRGGANVLT
TRBJ2-1,TRBV18,ASSPRGQGVFNEQF
TRBJ2-1,TRBV12-3/TRBV12-4,ASIVPGHYNEQF
TRBJ2-3,TRBV7-9,ASSLLGDTQY
TRBJ2-7,TRBV6-2/TRBV6-3,ASSFSGTWEQY
TRBJ1-2,TRBV20-1,SARPTTGSGYT
TRBJ1-1,TRBV27,ASSLRAGMNTEAF
TRBJ1-4,TRBV15,ATSRQGKANEKLF
TRBJ2-3,TRBV5-1,ASSLAGGTDTQY
TRBJ1-1,TRBV4-1,ASSRTPLKDTEAF
TRBJ2-3,TRBV6-5,ASSHGRGTDTQY
TRBJ2-7,TRBV20-1,SARETSYEQY
TRBJ2-7,TRBV12-3/TRBV12-4,ASTRGQAFYEQY
TRBJ2-3,TRBV6-5,ASKRGPIGTQY
TRBJ2-1,TRBV2,ASSVVGGPPPNEQF
TRBJ2-7,TRBV5-1,ASSTDPGPGYEQY
TRBJ1-6,TRBV5-1,ASSSDSDNSPLH
TRBJ2-3,TRBV6-5,ASRTSGPDTQY
TRBJ1-2,TRBV19,ASITDGARGANYGYT
TRBJ2-7,TRBV30,AWSDIWPKSSYEQY
TRBJ1-5,TRBV4-3,ASSQEQGNNQPQH
TRBJ1-6,TRBV11-2,ASSLVVGSGGSPLH
TRBJ2-5,TRBV5-1,ASKPGGAAFAETQY
TRBJ2-1,TRBV10-2,ASSETPNNEQF
TRBJ2-6,TRBV18,ASSPQQGAGSSGANVLT
TRBJ2-2,TRBV12-3/TRBV12-4,ASSFAGEELF
TRBJ2-2,TRBV30,AWSVHYRGQPSSNTGELF
TRBJ2-1,TRBV11-2,ASISSGQGYNEQF
TRBJ1-1,TRBV6-2/TRBV6-3,ASRAGMTNTEAF
TRBJ2-2,TRBV4-3,ASSPRGLTGELF
TRBJ2-3,TRBV3-1,ASSQAAARDPDTQY
TRBJ1-2,TRBV12-3/TRBV12-4,ASSLEGGEAYGYT
TRBJ2-7,TRBV12-3/TRBV12-4,ASSLHEFAGRYEQY
TRBJ2-1,TRBV6-2/TRBV6-3,ASSRPGTSGGGSYNEQF
TRBJ2-7,TRBV12-3/TRBV12-4,ASSQGEYYEQY
TRBJ1-1,TRBV6-5,ASSYSGGRTEAF
TRBJ1-1,TRBV12-3/TRBV12-4,ASSFGKGWTEAF
TRBJ2-5,TRBV5-4,ASSLRVGGQETQY
TRBJ1-3,TRBV12-3/TRBV12-4,ASREGHTNTIY
TRBJ2-7,TRBV6-5,ASSLARHHGSGYEQY
TRBJ2-2,TRBV5-1,ASSWGAGTSNTGELF
TRBJ1-1,TRBV2,ASRVDEGTEAF